This T cell receptor (beta chain) was documented in a study of shared clonotypes between healthy human individuals (TCRdb year 2020). The study in broad terms: A couple of women and a few men aged 18 to 49 years were included in the cohort. For each donor, three plates each were used for CD4 naive and CD4 memory, two plates were used for CD8 naive, and one plate was used for CD8 memory. To estimate repertoire size and how much clonotypes are shared between individuals, the study performed deep sequencing of blood TCR repertoires from a handful of healthy adults. To increase sequencing depth and limit assay-specific biases, TCR repertoire library preparation and sequencing were carried out by different laboratories using diverse techniques. Each donor's leukapheresis produced roughly between about 0.85 and 10 billion PBMCs. Points the paper makes about the study in general: When several donors were compared, the shared fraction of clonotypes was around 4.6% for naive CD4, 3.5% for naive CD8, 2% to 2.5% for memory CD4, and around 0.37% for memory CD8. The genetic and exposure-history diversity represented was limited by the small number of donors. Pairwise subsampling led to the expectation that sequencing depth would affect the degree of clonotype sharing among donors. Estimated clonotype richness was generally larger for naive than for memory subsets. Higher generation probabilities were observed for clonotypes shared by all four sorted-subset donors than for non-shared clonotypes. Incomplete sequencing was indicated by rarefaction of sorted-subset datasets, despite the large sequencing depth. Sampling was limited to blood, and TCR repertoires in tissue likely differ from TCR repertoires in blood.

Concerning this clone: No antigen is known for it. Per-base qualities were not stored, and no clone one base away is much larger.

TCR CDR3 regions were amplified from genomic DNA by multiplex PCR using the deep immunoSEQ assay. For each cell subset, the extracted genomic DNA was distributed evenly across all wells of several immunoSEQ 96-well plates, and each plate served as one replicate. Each replicate PCR for sorted subsets received about 200 ng genomic DNA, equal to roughly 29,000 T cell genomes. Purified libraries were measured with a Qubit 3.0 fluorometer, size-checked on a Bioanalyzer 2100, and measured again with the KAPA Library Quantification kit. Every immunoSEQ 96-well plate was sequenced on a separate single-read 150-cycle Illumina NextSeq 550 flow cell. The paper's processing steps were these. Because the immunoSEQ output included only junctional sequences and no quality scores, the filtering could not be the same as the filtering used for full-length reads. To assign V/J genes and CDR3, sequences were annotated using PyIR, a Python wrapper for IgBLAST v1.9, with IMGT germline references. Any read was removed if the V/J assignment was weak (E-value above 1e-6), the CDR3 was missing, or the read contained stop codons, out-of-frame junctions, or ambiguous translated residues. V3J clonotypes were defined by identical inferred V gene, J gene, and CDR3 amino acid sequence. Percentage overlap between repertoires was computed as shared unique clonotypes divided by the size of the smaller repertoire. Richness of each repertoire was evaluated using RTK rarefaction, the Chao1 estimator, and Recon v2.1 estimates of unobserved clonotypes. Generation probabilities for all TCRbeta clonotypes obtained by the gDNA method from a handful of donors were computed using OLGA. TCRdb took this table from immuneACCESS and kept in-frame rearrangements with V and J called. Such tables lack part of the clones; where checked against another copy, unresolved V genes explain under half of the gap, and the rest is unexplained. The V and J calls and the clone size are those of that table, but D and trimming were determined from the DNA. Counted in this sample were fewer than 850,000 clones; roughly 96% of them appeared once. About 0.25% of the sample is taken by the ten largest.

The CDR3 contains 16 residues, cysteine and phenylalanine counted. Here the CDR3 DNA is all that survives: 48 bases in frame from base 1. CDR1 and CDR2, per the germline V gene, are MGHRA and YSYEKL. Cut back by 3 bases and 0 bases, the V and J ends lie 12 bases apart. CD8 naive samples consisted of CD45RO-negative cells that were positively selected for CCR7, yielding a CD45RA+CCR7+ population without TemRA cells. Donors were healthy HIV-negative adults with no recently reported acute infections or vaccinations. All donors were Caucasian adults living in Nashville, Tennessee, USA. Blood was obtained by leukapheresis, after which PBMCs were separated by Ficoll-Histopaque density gradient centrifugation and cryopreserved in liquid nitrogen vapor phase. Analytical flow cytometry was used to check the purity and quantity of each magnetically sorted T cell population. From each sorted fraction, genomic DNA was isolated and quantified by UV absorbance on a Nanodrop 2000c.

The rearrangement combines TRBV4-1 with TRBJ1-3; too little of a D gene remains to name it. The sequence was collected from a man between 25 and 39 years old in good health. Sequencing was done on a sample of naive CD8+ T cells sorted from blood. The cell subset or site label for this specimen denotes: CD45RA+CCR7+. The CDR3: CASSQSSVLSGNTIYF. The bases read TGCGCCAGCAGCCAGTCATCTGTCCTCTCTGGAAACACCATATATTTT.